This TCR beta chain was profiled in a study of neurological immune-mediated disorders. By sample share, this clonotype is medium-sized. What it recognizes is unknown. From 2 million PBMCs stored at -80 C, the unsorted libraries were generated. Germline V gene sequence: CDR1 SEHNR, CDR2 FQNEAQ (reference sequence). J lost 7 bases, V lost 1 base, and 5 bases had no gene match. This CDR3 has 16 residues. Regarding the study as a whole: TCR-beta repertoires seemed private in all groups, with no expanded CDR3 amino acid sequences shared.

Synthesis of cDNA used 5'RACE (with 10-nucleotide random UMIs). TCRdb re-called the 5' RACE reads through MiXCR, storing one row per CDR3 protein. Altogether under 90,000 distinct CDR3 sequences are present, about 9.4% being singletons, with the ten largest covering about 1.8%. The material sequenced was PBMCs. The clonotype was recovered from a man aged 35 to 55 in good health. J is TRBJ2-1 and V is TRBV7-9; 12 nucleotides match TRBD2. CDR3 DNA: TGTGCCAGCAGCTTAGGACTAGCGGGAGAAAGGAATGAGCAGTTCTTC. This gives the protein CASSLGLAGERNEQFF.